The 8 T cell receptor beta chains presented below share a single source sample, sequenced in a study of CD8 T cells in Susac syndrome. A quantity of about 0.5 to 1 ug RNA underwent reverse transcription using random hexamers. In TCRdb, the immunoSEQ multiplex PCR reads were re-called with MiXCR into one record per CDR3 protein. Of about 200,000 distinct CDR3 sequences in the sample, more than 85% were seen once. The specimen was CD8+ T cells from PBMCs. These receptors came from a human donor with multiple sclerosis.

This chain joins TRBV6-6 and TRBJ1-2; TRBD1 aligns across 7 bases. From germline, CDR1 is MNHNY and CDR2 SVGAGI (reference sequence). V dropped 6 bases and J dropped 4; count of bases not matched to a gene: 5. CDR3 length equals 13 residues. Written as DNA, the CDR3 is TGTGCCAGCAGCCCAGACAGGGCCTATGGCTACACCTTC. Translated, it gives CASSPDRAYGYTF.

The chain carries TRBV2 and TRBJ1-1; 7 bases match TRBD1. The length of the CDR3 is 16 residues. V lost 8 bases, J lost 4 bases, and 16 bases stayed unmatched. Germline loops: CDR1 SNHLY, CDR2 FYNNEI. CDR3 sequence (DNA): TGTGCCAGCCCGACGCAGGGGGATGGCGCAGGCACTGAAGCTTTCTTT. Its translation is CASPTQGDGAGTEAFF.

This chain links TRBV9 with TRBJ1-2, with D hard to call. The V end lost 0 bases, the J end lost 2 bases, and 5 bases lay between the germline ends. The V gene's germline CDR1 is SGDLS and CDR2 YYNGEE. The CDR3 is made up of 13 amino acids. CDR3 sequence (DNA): TGTGCCAGCAGCGTAGCTCCGAACTATGGCTACACCTTC. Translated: CASSVAPNYGYTF.

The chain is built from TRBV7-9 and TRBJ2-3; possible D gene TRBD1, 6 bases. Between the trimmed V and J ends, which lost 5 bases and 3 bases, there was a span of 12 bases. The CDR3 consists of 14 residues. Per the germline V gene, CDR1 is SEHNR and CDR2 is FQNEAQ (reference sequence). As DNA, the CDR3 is TGTGCCAGCAGCCGGTCGGACAGAACAGATACGCAGTATTTT. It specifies CASSRSDRTDTQYF.

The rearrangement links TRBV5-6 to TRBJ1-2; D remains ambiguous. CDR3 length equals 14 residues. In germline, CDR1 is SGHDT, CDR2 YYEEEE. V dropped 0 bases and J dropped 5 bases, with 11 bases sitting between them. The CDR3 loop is CASSLAGRAYGYTF. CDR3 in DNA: TGTGCCAGCAGCTTGGCCGGAAGGGCTTATGGCTACACCTTC.

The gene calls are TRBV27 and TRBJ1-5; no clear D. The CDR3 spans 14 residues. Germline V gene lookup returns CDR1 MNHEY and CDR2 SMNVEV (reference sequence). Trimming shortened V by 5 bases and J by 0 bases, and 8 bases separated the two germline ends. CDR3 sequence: CASSDGISNQPQHF. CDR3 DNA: TGTGCCAGCAGTGATGGGATTAGCAATCAGCCCCAGCATTTT.

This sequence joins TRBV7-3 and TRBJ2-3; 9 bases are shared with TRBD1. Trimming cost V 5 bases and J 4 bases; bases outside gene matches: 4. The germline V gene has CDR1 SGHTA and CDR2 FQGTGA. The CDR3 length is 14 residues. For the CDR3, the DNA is TGTGCCAGCAGCCAGGACAGGGGTGCAGATACGCAGTATTTT. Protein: CASSQDRGADTQYF.

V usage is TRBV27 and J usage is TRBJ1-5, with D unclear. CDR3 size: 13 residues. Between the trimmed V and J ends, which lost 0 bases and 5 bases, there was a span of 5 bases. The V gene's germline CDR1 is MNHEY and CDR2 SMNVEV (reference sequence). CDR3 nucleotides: TGTGCCAGCAGTTTATCCCCTTATCAGCCCCAGCATTTT. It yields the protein CASSLSPYQPQHF.